Sequencing of this TCR beta chain was carried out in a study of molecular identifiers for immune sequencing clone quantification. Study conclusions and caveats: Clones above 20 RNA copies contained over 97% of effector molecules and under 1% of naive molecules.

Researchers sorted naive CD8 T cells as cells that were CD8+CD4-CCR7+CD45RA+. Turning to this clonotype: The antigen is not known.

Via MiXCR, TCRdb re-called the PCR reads, giving one row per CDR3 protein. The sample has a few hundred thousand distinct CDR3 sequences, roughly 24% seen once. The CDR3 consists of 13 residues. The germline gives CDR1 GTSNPN, CDR2 SVGIG (reference sequence). V lost 2 bases, J lost 7 bases, and 15 bases lay in between. V usage is TRBV30 and J usage is TRBJ2-7; D may be TRBD2 (7 bases). The material sequenced was naive CD8+ T cells from blood, with Jurkat cell RNA spiked in. Subset: FACS-sorted CD8+CD4-CCR7+CD45RA+ naive T cells. The receptor's source is a human donor in good health. Some libraries in this study had Jurkat cell RNA spiked in. The CDR3 reads CAWSWAGAQEQYF. The CDR3 DNA is TGTGCCTGGAGTTGGGCGGGGGCGCAAGAGCAGTACTTC.